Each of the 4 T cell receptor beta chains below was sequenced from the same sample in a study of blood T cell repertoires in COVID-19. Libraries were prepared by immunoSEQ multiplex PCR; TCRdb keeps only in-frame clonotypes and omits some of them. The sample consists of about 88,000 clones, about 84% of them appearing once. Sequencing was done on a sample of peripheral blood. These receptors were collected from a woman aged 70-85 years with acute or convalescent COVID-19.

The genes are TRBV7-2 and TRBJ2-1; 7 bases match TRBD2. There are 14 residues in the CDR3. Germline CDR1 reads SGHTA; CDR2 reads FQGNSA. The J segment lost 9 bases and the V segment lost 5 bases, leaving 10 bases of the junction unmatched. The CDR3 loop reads CASSPGLERGEQFF. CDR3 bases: TGTGCCAGCAGCCCCGGACTAGAAAGGGGTGAGCAGTTCTTC.

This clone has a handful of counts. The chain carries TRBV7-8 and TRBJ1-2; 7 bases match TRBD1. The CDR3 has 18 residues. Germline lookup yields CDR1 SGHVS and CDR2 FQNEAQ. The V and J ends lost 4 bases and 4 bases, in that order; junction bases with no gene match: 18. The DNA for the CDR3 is TGTGCCAGCAGCTCCATTGGACCGGGGACAGTTATTACCTATGGCTACACCTTC. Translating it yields CASSSIGPGTVITYGYTF.

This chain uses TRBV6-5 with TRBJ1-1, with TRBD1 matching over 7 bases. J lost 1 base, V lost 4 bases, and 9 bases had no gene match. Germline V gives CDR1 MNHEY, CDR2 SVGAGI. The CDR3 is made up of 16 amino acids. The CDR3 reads CASSWPGTEKNTEAFF. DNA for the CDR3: TGTGCCAGCAGTTGGCCCGGGACAGAAAAGAACACTGAAGCTTTCTTT.

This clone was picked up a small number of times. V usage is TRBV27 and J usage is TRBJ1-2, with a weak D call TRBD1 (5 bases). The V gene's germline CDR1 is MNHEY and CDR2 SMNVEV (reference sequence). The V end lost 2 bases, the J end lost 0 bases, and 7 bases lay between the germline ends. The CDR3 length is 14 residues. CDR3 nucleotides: TGTGCCAGCAGTTTAAAGGGGACTAACTATGGCTACACCTTC. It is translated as CASSLKGTNYGYTF.